This T cell receptor (beta chain) derives from a study of blood T cell repertoires in COVID-19. Study overall: Researchers got acute and convalescent COVID-19 samples from the United States, Italy and Spain. Sources were T cells, B-cell-depleted T cells, or PBMCs; the material itself was cDNA or gDNA.

This clone was seen just once. In the authors' workflow: The authors estimated nucleated cell counts from reference gene primer amplification. Using immunoSEQ multiplex PCR, the repertoire was profiled, and TCRdb retains in-frame clones only, with some absent. The V and J calls and the clone size are those of that table, but D and trimming were determined from the DNA. The sample lists about 190,000 clones, roughly 78% occurring once. Trimming cost V 3 bases and J 7 bases; bases outside gene matches: 4. In germline, CDR1 is LGHDT, CDR2 YNNKEL (reference sequence). This CDR3 region has 16 residues. This rearrangement joins TRBV3-1 (or the pseudogene TRBV3-2) to TRBJ2-2, with TRBD2 identical over 14 bases. Sequences were obtained from peripheral blood. The sequence derives from a woman aged 80 or over with active or convalescent COVID-19. The CDR3 nucleotides are TGTGCCAGCAGCCACGGACTAGCGGGGGGAAGCGGGGAGCTGTTTTTT. Protein product: CASSHGLAGGSGELFF.